This T cell receptor beta chain was observed in a study of OX40 agonist ivuxolimab in advanced cancers. This clone appeared a few times. The method was immunoSEQ multiplex PCR; TCRdb's version includes in-frame clones alone and lacks a portion of them. The sample contains 40,000 to 50,000 clones, 86% of which appear only once. The germline V gene encodes CDR1 SQVTM and CDR2 ANQGSEA. With V trimmed by 4 bases and J by 4 bases, 10 bases remained unmatched. This CDR3 comprises 14 residues. This receptor was taken from an adult with an advanced solid tumor such as melanoma, head and neck, liver or kidney cancer. This chain connects TRBV29-1 to TRBJ2-7, with 7 bases matching TRBD1. Sequenced here: CD4+ or CD8+ T cells sorted from blood, sampled in a trial of the OX40 agonist ivuxolimab. CDR3 in amino acids: CSVGEGALRYEQYF. In DNA form, the CDR3 reads TGCAGCGTTGGCGAGGGGGCGCTCAGGTACGAGCAGTACTTC.